The present entry profiles one T cell receptor beta chain with its context. No antigen is known for it. This record belongs to a study of shared clonotypes between healthy human individuals. Whole-study results and caveats: Among a handful of donors, about 5% of naive CD4 clonotypes were found in common.

This CDR3 spans 15 amino acids. Trimming stripped 6 bases from V and 1 base from J, with 13 bases between. The germline V gene has CDR1 SNHLY and CDR2 FYNNEI. Splitting of each subset's genomic DNA was done evenly across several immunoSEQ plates. Data came from immunoSEQ multiplex PCR; TCRdb stores just in-frame clones and leaves some out. Altogether about 1.5 million clones are present, 95% to 97% being singletons, with the ten largest covering roughly 1.2%. The J gene is TRBJ2-1, the V gene TRBV2, with a tentative D call TRBD1 (5 bases). This receptor was taken from a man aged 25 to 40 in good health. The specimen sequenced was naive CD4+ T cells sorted from blood. Regarding subset: CD45RA+ positively selected. CDR3 residues: CASRAKGQSYNEQFF. As DNA, the CDR3 is TGTGCCAGCAGGGCGAAGGGGCAATCCTACAATGAGCAGTTCTTC.